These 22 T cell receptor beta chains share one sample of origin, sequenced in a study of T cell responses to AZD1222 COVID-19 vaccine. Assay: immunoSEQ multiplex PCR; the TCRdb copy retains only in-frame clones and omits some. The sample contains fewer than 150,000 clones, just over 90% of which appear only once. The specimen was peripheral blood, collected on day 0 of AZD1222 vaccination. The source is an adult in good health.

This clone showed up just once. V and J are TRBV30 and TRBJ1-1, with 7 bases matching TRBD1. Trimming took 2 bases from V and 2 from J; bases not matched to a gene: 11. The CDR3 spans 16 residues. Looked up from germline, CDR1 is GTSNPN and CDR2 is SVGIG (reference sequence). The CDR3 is CAWSYLSQGGNTEAFF. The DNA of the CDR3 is TGTGCCTGGAGTTACCTCTCTCAGGGGGGAAACACTGAAGCTTTCTTT.

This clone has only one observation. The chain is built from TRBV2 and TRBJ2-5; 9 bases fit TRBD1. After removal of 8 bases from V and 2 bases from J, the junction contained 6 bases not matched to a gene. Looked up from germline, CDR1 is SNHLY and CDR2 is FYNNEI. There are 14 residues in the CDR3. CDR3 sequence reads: CASSLDRGQETQYF. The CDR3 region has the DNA TGTGCCAGCTCACTGGACAGGGGACAAGAGACCCAGTACTTC.

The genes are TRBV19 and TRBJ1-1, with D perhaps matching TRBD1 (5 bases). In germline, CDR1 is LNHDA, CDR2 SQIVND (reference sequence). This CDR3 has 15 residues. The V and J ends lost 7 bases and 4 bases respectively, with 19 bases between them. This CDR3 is CASKTTSDGGTEAFF. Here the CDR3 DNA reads TGTGCCAGTAAAACAACCTCTGACGGGGGCACTGAAGCTTTCTTT.

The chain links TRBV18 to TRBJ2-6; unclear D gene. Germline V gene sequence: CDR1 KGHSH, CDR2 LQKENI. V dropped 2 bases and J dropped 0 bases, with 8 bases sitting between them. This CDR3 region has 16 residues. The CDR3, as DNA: TGTGCCAGCTCACCAATGGGCCCCTCTGGGGCCAACGTCCTGACTTTC. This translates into CASSPMGPSGANVLTF.

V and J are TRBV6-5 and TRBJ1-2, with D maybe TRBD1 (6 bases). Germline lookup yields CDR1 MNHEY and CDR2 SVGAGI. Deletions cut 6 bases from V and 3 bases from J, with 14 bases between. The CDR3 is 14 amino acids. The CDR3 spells CASRTGLHHYGYTF. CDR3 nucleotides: TGTGCCAGCAGGACAGGTCTCCACCACTATGGCTACACCTTC.

The CDR3 DNA sequence: TGTGCCAGCAGCGAACGGACTAGCGGGAGTAGCGAGCAGTACTTC. Translating it yields CASSERTSGSSEQYF. This rearrangement joins TRBV2 to TRBJ2-7, with 13 bases that match TRBD2. The CDR3 contains 15 residues. Germline CDR1 SNHLY, CDR2 FYNNEI. Unmatched junction bases numbered 8, after V lost 6 bases and J lost 6 bases.

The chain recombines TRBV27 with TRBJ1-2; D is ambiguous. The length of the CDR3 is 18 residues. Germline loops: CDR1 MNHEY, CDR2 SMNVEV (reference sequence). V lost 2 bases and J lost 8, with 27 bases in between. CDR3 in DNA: TGTGCCAGCAGTTTAAGCCGCTTGGCACCGGGAGGAGTTGGCGGCTACACCTTC. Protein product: CASSLSRLAPGGVGGYTF.

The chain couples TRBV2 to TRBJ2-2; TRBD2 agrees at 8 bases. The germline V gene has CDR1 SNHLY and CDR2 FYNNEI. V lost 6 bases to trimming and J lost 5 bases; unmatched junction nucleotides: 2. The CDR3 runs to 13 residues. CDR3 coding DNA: TGTGCCAGCAGGGGACTAGTTACCGGGGAGCTGTTTTTT. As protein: CASRGLVTGELFF.

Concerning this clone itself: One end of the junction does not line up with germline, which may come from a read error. Here the CDR3 DNA reads TGTGCTAGCAGCGCAGGAGCGGGAGCCAACACAGATACGCAGTATTTT. Protein: CASSAGAGANTDTQYF. The chain employs TRBV9 and TRBJ2-3; 8 bases are shared with TRBD2. The germline V gene encodes CDR1 SGDLS and CDR2 YYNGEE. The length of the CDR3 is 16 residues. Variable domain in full (rest from reference TRBV9 and TRBJ2-3): DSGVTQTPKHLITATGQRVTLRCSPRSGDLSVYWYQQSLDQGLQFLIQYYNGEERAKGNILERFSAQQFPDLHSELNLSSLELGDSALYFCASSAGAGANTDTQYFGPGTRLTVL.

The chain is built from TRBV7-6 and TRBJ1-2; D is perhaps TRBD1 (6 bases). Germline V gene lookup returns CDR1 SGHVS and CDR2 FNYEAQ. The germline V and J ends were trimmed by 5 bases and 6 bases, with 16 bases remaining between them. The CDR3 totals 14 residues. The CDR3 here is CASSLLQGNDGYTF. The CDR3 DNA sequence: TGTGCCAGCAGCCTTCTTCAGGGGAATGATGGCTACACCTTC.

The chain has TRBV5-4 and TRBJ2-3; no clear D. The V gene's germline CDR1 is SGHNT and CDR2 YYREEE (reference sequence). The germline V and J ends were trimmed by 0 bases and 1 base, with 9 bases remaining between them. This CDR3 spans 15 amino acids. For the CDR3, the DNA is TGTGCCAGCAGCTTGGACAGCCATGGCACAGATACGCAGTATTTT. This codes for CASSLDSHGTDTQYF.

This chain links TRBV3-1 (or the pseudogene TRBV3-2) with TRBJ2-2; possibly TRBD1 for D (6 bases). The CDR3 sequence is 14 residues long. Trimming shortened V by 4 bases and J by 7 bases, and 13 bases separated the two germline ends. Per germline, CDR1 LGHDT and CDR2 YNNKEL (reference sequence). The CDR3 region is CASSPFQGIGELFF. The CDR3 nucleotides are TGTGCCAGCAGCCCGTTCCAGGGGATCGGGGAGCTGTTTTTT.

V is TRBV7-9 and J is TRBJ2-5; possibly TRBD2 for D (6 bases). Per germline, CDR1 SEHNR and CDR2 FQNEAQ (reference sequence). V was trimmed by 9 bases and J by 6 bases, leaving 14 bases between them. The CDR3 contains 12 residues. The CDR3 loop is CASTGTPKTQYF. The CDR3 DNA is TGTGCCAGTACTGGGACTCCGAAGACCCAGTACTTC.

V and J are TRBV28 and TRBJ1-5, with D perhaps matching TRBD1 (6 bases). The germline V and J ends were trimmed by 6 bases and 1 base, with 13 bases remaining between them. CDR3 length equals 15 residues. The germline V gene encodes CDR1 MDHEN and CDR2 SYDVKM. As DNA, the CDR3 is TGTGCCAGCAGATCGCGGGGGGCCAGCAATCAGCCCCAGCATTTT. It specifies CASRSRGASNQPQHF.

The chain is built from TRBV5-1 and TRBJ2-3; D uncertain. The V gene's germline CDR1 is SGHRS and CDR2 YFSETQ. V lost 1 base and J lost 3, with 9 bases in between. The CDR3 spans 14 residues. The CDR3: CASSLHRLTDTQYF. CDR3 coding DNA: TGCGCCAGCAGCTTGCATCGGTTAACAGATACGCAGTATTTT.

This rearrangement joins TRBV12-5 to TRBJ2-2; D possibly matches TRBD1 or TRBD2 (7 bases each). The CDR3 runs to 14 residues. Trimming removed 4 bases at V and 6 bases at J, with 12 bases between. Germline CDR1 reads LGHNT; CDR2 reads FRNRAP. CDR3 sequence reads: CASGSSGTAGELFF. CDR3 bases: TGTGCTAGTGGTTCGAGCGGGACAGCCGGGGAGCTGTTTTTT.

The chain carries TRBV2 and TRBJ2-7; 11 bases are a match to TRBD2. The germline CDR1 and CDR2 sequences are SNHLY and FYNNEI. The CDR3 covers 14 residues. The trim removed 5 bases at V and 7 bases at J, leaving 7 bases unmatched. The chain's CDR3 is CASSIAGGPGEQYF. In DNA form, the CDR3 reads TGTGCCAGCAGTATAGCGGGGGGGCCGGGAGAGCAGTACTTC.

The chain's CDR3 is CASRASGTNEQFF. CDR3 bases: TGTGCCAGTAGGGCTAGCGGGACCAATGAGCAGTTCTTC. This chain joins TRBV19 and TRBJ2-1; the match to TRBD2 covers 9 bases. This CDR3 is 13 amino acids long. The V and J ends lost 6 bases and 6 bases, in that order; junction bases with no gene match: 3. Germline V lookup: CDR1 LNHDA, CDR2 SQIVND (reference sequence).

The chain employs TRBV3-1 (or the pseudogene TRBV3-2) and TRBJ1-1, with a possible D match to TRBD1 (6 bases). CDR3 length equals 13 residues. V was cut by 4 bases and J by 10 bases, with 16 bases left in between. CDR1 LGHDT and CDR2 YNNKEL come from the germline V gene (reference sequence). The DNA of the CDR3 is TGTGCCAGCAGCCTAATACAGGGACGGGTAGCTTTCTTT. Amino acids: CASSLIQGRVAFF.

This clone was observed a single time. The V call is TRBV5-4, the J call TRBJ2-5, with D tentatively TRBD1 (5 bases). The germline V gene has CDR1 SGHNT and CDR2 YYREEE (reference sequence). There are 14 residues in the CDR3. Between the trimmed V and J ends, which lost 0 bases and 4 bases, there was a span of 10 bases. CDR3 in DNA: TGTGCCAGCAGCTTGGTAGGGGTGGGAGAGACCCAGTACTTC. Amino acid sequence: CASSLVGVGETQYF.

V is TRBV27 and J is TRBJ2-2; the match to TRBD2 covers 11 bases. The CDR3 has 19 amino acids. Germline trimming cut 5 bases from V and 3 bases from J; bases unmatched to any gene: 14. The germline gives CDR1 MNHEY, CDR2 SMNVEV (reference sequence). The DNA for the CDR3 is TGTGCCAGCAGTCTCGGACTAGCGGGCCCTTTGAAGGACACCGGGGAGCTGTTTTTT. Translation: CASSLGLAGPLKDTGELFF.

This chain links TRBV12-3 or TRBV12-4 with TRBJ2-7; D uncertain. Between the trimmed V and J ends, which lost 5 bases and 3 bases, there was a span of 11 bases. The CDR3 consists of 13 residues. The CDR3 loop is CASSGAWGYEQYF. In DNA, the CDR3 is TGTGCCAGCAGTGGCGCTTGGGGCTACGAGCAGTACTTC.